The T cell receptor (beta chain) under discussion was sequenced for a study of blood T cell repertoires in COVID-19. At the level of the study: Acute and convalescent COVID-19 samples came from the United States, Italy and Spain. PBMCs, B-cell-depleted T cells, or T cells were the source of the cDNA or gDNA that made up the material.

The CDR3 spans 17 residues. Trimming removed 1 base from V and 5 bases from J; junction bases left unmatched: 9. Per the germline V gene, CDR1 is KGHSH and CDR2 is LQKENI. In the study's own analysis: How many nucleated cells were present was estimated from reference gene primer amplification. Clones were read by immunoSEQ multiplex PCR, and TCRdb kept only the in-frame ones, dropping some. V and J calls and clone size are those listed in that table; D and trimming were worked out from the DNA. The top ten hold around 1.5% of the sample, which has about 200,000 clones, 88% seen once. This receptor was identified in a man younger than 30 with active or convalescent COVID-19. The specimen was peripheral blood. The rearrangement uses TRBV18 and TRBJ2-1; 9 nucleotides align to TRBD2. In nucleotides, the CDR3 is TGTGCCAGCTCACCACGATCAAGTAGCGGGGGTAACAATGAGCAGTTCTTC. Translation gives CASSPRSSSGGNNEQFF.